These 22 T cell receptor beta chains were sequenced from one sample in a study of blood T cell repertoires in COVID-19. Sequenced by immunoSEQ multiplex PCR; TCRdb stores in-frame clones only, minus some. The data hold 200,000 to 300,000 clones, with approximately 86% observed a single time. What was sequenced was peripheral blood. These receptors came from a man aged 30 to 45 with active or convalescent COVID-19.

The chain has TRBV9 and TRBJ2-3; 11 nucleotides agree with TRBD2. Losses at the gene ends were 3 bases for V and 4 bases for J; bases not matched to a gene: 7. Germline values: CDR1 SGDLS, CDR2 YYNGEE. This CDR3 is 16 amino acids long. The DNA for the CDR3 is TGTGCCAGCAGCGAAATTAGCGGGGGGGCCGCAGATACGCAGTATTTT. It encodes CASSEISGGAADTQYF.

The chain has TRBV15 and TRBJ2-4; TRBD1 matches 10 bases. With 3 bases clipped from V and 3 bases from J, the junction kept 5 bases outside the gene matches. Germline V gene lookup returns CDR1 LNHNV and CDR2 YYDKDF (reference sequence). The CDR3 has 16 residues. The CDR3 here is CATSRGRTGGKNIQYF. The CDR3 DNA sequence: TGTGCCACCAGCAGGGGAAGGACAGGGGGCAAAAACATTCAGTACTTC.

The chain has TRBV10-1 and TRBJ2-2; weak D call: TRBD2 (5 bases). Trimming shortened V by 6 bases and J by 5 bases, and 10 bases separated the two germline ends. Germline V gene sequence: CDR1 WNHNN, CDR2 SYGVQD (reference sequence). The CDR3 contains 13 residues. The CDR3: CASSGENTGELFF. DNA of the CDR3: TGCGCCAGCAGCGGGGAAAATACCGGGGAGCTGTTTTTT.

The CDR3 DNA sequence: TGTGCCAGCAGTTACTACGCAGTTATTAATGAAAAACTGTTTTTT. Residues: CASSYYAVINEKLFF. V and J are TRBV6-6 and TRBJ1-4; D call uncertain. The V end lost 1 base, the J end lost 4 bases, and 10 bases lay between the germline ends. From germline, CDR1 is MNHNY and CDR2 SVGAGI (reference sequence). This CDR3 has 15 amino acids.

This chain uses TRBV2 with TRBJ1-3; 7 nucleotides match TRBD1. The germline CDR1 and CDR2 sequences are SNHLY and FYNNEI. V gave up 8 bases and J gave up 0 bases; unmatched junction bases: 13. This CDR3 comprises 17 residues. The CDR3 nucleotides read TGTGCCAGCCTGAAAAGAACCGGGACAGACTCTGGAAACACCATATATTTT. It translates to CASLKRTGTDSGNTIYF.

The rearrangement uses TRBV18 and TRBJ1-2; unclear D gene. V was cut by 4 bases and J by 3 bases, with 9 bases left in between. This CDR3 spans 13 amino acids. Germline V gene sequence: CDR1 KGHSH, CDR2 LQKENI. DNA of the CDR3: TGTGCCAGCTCACAAGACAAAGACTATGGCTACACCTTC. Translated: CASSQDKDYGYTF.

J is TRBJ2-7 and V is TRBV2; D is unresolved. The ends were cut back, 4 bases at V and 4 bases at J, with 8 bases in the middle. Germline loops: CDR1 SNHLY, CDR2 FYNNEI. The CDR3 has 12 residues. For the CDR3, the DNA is TGTGCCAGCAGTGTTTCCTTATACGAGCAGTACTTC. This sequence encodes CASSVSLYEQYF.

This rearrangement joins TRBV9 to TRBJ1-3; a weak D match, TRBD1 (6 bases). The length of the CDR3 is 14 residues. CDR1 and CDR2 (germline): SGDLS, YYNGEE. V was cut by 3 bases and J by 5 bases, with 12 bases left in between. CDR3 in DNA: TGTGCCAGCAGCGACGATACAGGGAGAAACACCATATATTTT. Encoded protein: CASSDDTGRNTIYF.

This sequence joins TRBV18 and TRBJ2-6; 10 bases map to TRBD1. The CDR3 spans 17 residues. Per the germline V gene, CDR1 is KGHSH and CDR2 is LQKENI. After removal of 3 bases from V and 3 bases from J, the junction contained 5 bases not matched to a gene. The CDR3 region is CASSPRQGAFGANVLTF. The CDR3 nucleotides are TGTGCCAGCTCACCTCGACAGGGGGCATTTGGGGCCAACGTCCTGACTTTC.

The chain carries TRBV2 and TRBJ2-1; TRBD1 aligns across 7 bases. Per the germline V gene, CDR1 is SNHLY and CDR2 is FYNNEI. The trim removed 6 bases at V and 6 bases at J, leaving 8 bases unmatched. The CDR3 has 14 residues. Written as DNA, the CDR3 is TGTGCCAGCAGCGCCCAGACAGGGTCCAATGAGCAGTTCTTC. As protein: CASSAQTGSNEQFF.

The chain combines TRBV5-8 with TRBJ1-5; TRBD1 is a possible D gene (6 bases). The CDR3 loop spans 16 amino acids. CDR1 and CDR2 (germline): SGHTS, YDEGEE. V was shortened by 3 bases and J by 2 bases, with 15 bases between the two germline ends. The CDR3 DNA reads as TGTGCCAGCAGCTCCGGACAGTCTATCGGCAATCAGCCCCAGCATTTT. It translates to CASSSGQSIGNQPQHF. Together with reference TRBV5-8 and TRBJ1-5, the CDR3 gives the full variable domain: EAGVTQSPTHLIKTRGQQATLRCSPISGHTSVYWYQQALGLGLQFLLWYDEGEERNRGNFPPRFSGRQFPNYSSELNVNALELEDSALYLCASSSGQSIGNQPQHFGDGTRLSIL.

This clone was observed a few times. The CDR3 DNA sequence: TGCGCCAGCAGCTTACGGACTAGCGGGGGCAACACCGGGGAGCTGTTTTTT. It is translated as CASSLRTSGGNTGELFF. The chain recombines TRBV5-1 with TRBJ2-2, with TRBD2 matching over 13 bases. The CDR3 has 17 amino acids. Germline-derived CDR1 and CDR2 are SGHRS and YFSETQ. The V and J ends lost 2 bases and 2 bases, in that order; junction bases with no gene match: 3.

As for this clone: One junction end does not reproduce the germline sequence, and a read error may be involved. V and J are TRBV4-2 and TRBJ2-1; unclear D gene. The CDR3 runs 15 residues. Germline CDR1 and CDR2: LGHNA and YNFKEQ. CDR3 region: CASSLSPIPVNEQFF. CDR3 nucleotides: TGTGCCAGCAGCCTTAGCCCAATTCCGGTGAATGAGCAATTCTTC.

The CDR3 nucleotides read TGTGCCAGTAGTATGGTGGAGCGACGAGGGAGAGCTTTCTTT. It yields the protein CASSMVERRGRAFF. The genes are TRBV19 and TRBJ1-1; D unclear. The V and J ends lost 3 bases and 10 bases respectively, with 18 bases between them. The germline gives CDR1 LNHDA, CDR2 SQIVND (reference sequence). CDR3 length equals 14 residues.

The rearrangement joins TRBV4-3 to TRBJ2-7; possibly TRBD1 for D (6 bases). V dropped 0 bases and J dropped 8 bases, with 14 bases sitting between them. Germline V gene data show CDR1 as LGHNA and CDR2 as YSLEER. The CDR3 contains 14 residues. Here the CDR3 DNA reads TGCGCCAGCAGCCAAGATCGGACAGTTCCTCAGCAGTACTTC. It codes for CASSQDRTVPQQYF.

The CDR3, as DNA: TGTGCCAGCACAAAGACAGGGGTTTCACCCCTCCACTTT. As protein: CASTKTGVSPLHF. The chain joins TRBV2 to TRBJ1-6, with 8 bases aligning to TRBD1. The CDR3 is 13 residues long. Germline V lookup: CDR1 SNHLY, CDR2 FYNNEI. Germline trimming cut 7 bases from V and 9 bases from J; bases unmatched to any gene: 5.

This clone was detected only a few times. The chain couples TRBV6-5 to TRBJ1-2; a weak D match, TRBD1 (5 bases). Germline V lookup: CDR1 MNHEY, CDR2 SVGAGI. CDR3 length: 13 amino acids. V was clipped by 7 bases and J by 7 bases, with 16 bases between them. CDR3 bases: TGTGCCAGCACTGCGGGGCCGTCGGGTGGCTACACCTTC. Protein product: CASTAGPSGGYTF.

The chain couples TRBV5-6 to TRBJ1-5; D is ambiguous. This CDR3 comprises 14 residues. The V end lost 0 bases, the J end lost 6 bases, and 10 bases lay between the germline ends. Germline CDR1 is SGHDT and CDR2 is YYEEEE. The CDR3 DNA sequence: TGTGCCAGCAGCTTGGGGTTCGGTGTTCAGCCCCAGCATTTT. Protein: CASSLGFGVQPQHF.

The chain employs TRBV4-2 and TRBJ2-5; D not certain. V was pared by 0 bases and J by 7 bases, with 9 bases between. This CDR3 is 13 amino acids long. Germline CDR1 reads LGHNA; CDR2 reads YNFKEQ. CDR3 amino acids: CASSQEVLGTQYF. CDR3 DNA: TGTGCCAGCAGCCAAGAAGTCCTCGGGACCCAGTACTTC.

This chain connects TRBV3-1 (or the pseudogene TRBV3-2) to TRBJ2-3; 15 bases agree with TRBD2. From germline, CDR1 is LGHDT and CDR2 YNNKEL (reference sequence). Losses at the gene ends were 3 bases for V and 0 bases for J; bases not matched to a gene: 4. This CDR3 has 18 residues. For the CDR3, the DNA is TGTGCCAGCAGCCACGCCGGGACTAGCGGGGGGAGCACAGATACGCAGTATTTT. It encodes CASSHAGTSGGSTDTQYF.

CDR3 nucleotide sequence: TGTGCCAGCACACAGCCGGGACAGGGGAGGGAGACCCAGTACTTC. It specifies CASTQPGQGRETQYF. The V call is TRBV2, the J call TRBJ2-5; 10 nucleotides align to TRBD1. V shed 7 bases, J shed 5 bases, and the junction held 10 bases outside the gene matches. The length of the CDR3 is 15 residues. CDR1 and CDR2 (germline): SNHLY, FYNNEI.

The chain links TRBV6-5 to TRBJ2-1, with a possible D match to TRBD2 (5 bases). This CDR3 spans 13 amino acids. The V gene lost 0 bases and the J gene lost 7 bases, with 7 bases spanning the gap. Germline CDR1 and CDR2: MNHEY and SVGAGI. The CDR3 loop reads CASSYSRENEQFF. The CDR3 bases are TGTGCCAGCAGTTACTCGAGGGAAAATGAGCAGTTCTTC.